The 11 T cell receptor beta chains given below trace back to one sample, sequenced in a study of control samples from healthy donors and cancer patients. The data were produced by immunoSEQ multiplex PCR, yet TCRdb's version contains in-frame clones alone and is incomplete. The ten most abundant clones cover about 2.2% of a sample with approximately 190,000 clones. Specimen: blood. The receptor set was obtained from a woman aged 30 to 39 in good health.

The gene calls are TRBV19 and TRBJ1-1; D gene uncertain. Germline assignment: CDR1 LNHDA and CDR2 SQIVND (reference sequence). The V end lost 1 base, the J end lost 5 bases, and 8 bases lay between the germline ends. The CDR3 is 13 residues long. CDR3 region: CASSIGARTEAFF. The CDR3 DNA reads TGTGCCAGTAGTATAGGAGCTAGGACTGAAGCTTTCTTT.

The V call is TRBV5-1, the J call TRBJ2-7; TRBD2 aligns across 9 bases. CDR1 SGHRS and CDR2 YFSETQ come from the germline V gene. The CDR3 has 14 amino acids. Germline trimming cut 0 bases from V and 4 bases from J; bases unmatched to any gene: 2. CDR3: CASSLGGGVYEQYF. CDR3 nucleotide sequence: TGCGCCAGCAGCTTGGGCGGGGGGGTGTACGAGCAGTACTTC.

The chain joins TRBV20-1 to TRBJ1-4, with unresolved D. Germline CDR1 and CDR2: DFQATT and SNEGSKA (reference sequence). The CDR3 totals 10 residues. V was trimmed by 3 bases and J by 6 bases, leaving 2 bases between them. CDR3 sequence: CSASDEKLFF. The CDR3 DNA reads as TGCAGTGCTAGTGATGAAAAACTGTTTTTT.

The rearrangement uses TRBV5-1 and TRBJ1-1; D remains ambiguous. The germline V and J ends were trimmed by 0 bases and 0 bases, with 9 bases remaining between them. Per germline, CDR1 SGHRS and CDR2 YFSETQ. This CDR3 spans 15 amino acids. The CDR3 sequence is CASSLDLGMNTEAFF. The CDR3, as DNA: TGCGCCAGCAGCTTGGATCTGGGGATGAACACTGAAGCTTTCTTT.

The V call is TRBV7-9, the J call TRBJ1-6; D gene unclear. Trimming pared 3 bases from V and 6 bases from J, leaving 9 bases between. The CDR3 contains 14 residues. CDR1 is SEHNR, CDR2 FQNEAQ, per germline (reference sequence). The CDR3 loop is CASSFGRINSPLHF. The CDR3 DNA is TGTGCCAGCAGCTTCGGACGGATTAATTCACCCCTCCACTTT.

The V gene is TRBV28, the J gene TRBJ2-2, with a weak D call TRBD1 (6 bases). V was cut by 7 bases and J by 6 bases, with 12 bases left in between. The CDR3 loop spans 13 amino acids. Germline CDR1 and CDR2: MDHEN and SYDVKM. CDR3 in amino acids: CASTHREAGELFF. DNA of the CDR3: TGTGCCAGCACCCACAGGGAAGCCGGGGAGCTGTTTTTT.

This chain links TRBV4-3 with TRBJ2-7; D may correspond to TRBD1 or TRBD2 (6 bases each). In germline, CDR1 is LGHNA, CDR2 YSLEER. The CDR3 totals 15 residues. V lost 2 bases and J lost 3, with 14 bases in between. CDR3 region: CASSQFPGAGYEQYF. The CDR3 DNA reads as TGCGCCAGCAGCCAATTTCCGGGGGCCGGCTACGAGCAGTACTTC.

V is TRBV27 and J is TRBJ1-2, with a possible D match to TRBD1 (6 bases). The germline V gene has CDR1 MNHEY and CDR2 SMNVEV (reference sequence). The V gene lost 5 bases and the J gene lost 7 bases, with 20 bases spanning the gap. CDR3 length: 15 amino acids. In DNA, the CDR3 is TGTGCCAGCAGTATAAACAGGGTCGGCAGTGGTGGCTACACCTTC. Protein: CASSINRVGSGGYTF.

The V call is TRBV28, the J call TRBJ2-5, with D perhaps TRBD1 (6 bases). V lost 3 bases to trimming and J lost 2 bases, with 16 bases between them. Germline CDR1 reads MDHEN; CDR2 reads SYDVKM. There are 16 residues in the CDR3. CDR3 sequence (DNA): TGTGCCAGCAGTTTTCGACTCCAAAGGGGGCAAGAGACCCAGTACTTC. This codes for CASSFRLQRGQETQYF.

The chain couples TRBV5-1 to TRBJ1-6; D uncertain. The CDR3 has 14 residues. Per germline, CDR1 SGHRS and CDR2 YFSETQ. Trimming stripped 4 bases from V and 3 bases from J, with 8 bases between. The CDR3 sequence is CASSGEVYNSPLHF. CDR3 DNA: TGCGCCAGCAGCGGAGAGGTCTATAATTCACCCCTCCACTTT. Looking up the rest from reference TRBV5-1 and TRBJ1-6 gives the full variable domain: KAGVTQTPRYLIKTRGQQVTLSCSPISGHRSVSWYQQTPGQGLQFLFEYFSETQRNKGNFPGRFSGRQFSNSRSEMNVSTLELGDSALYLCASSGEVYNSPLHFGNGTRLTVT.

V gene TRBV9 combines with J gene TRBJ1-1; D is unresolved. The CDR3 totals 15 residues. V was trimmed by 0 bases and J by 0 bases, leaving 9 bases between them. The V gene's germline CDR1 is SGDLS and CDR2 YYNGEE. The DNA for the CDR3 is TGTGCCAGCAGCGTAGGGGGTTTCGTGAACACTGAAGCTTTCTTT. Translating gives CASSVGGFVNTEAFF.